The next 23 T cell receptor beta chains were all read from a single sample in a study of CD8 T cells in ankylosing spondylitis. A single record per CDR3 protein comes from TCRdb applying MiXCR to the 5' RACE reads. The profile covers about 400,000 distinct CDR3 sequences, with 20% to 25% appearing a single time and approximately 14% taken by the ten largest. The sequenced sample was blood, either unsorted or a sorted T cell fraction (not recorded which). The receptor source for this set is a male donor with ankylosing spondylitis or in good health (not recorded which).

The chain carries TRBV12-3 or TRBV12-4 and TRBJ2-2; perhaps TRBD1 as D (5 bases). The V gene lost 1 base and the J gene lost 4 bases, with 13 bases spanning the gap. The CDR3 has 16 residues. The DNA of the CDR3 is TGTGCCAGCAGTTTAGGCCAGGGAACGGGCACCGGGGAGCTGTTTTTT. Encoded protein: CASSLGQGTGTGELFF.

The chain is built from TRBV12-3 or TRBV12-4 and TRBJ2-3; TRBD1 aligns across 9 bases. J was trimmed by 4 bases and V by 4 bases; bases with no gene match: 9. CDR3 length: 16 residues. The CDR3 DNA reads TGTGCCAGCAGTTCCGAAACGGGACAGGGTGCAGATACGCAGTATTTT. It encodes CASSSETGQGADTQYF.

The chain employs TRBV20-1 and TRBJ2-1; 8 positions match TRBD1. Losses at the gene ends were 5 bases for V and 6 bases for J; bases not matched to a gene: 12. Germline V gene sequence: CDR1 DFQATT, CDR2 SNEGSKA (reference sequence). CDR3 length equals 15 residues. The CDR3 region is CSARTTTGAINEQFF. The CDR3 nucleotides are TGCAGTGCTCGTACCACGACAGGGGCAATCAATGAGCAGTTCTTC.

This clonotype was observed a few times. The chain joins TRBV4-1 to TRBJ1-1, with 10 bases aligning to TRBD1. Germline CDR1 reads MGHRA; CDR2 reads YSYEKL. After removal of 1 base from V and 10 bases from J, the junction contained 9 bases not matched to a gene. This CDR3 comprises 15 residues. The CDR3 here is CASSQVPGTGDGAFF. The DNA of the CDR3 is TGCGCCAGCAGCCAAGTCCCCGGGACAGGGGATGGAGCTTTCTTT.

The V call is TRBV30, the J call TRBJ1-5, with TRBD1 as a possible D gene (5 bases). The CDR3 length is 13 residues. The V and J ends lost 0 bases and 5 bases respectively, with 8 bases between them. CDR1 and CDR2 (germline): GTSNPN, SVGIG (reference sequence). The CDR3 is CAWSVGADQPQHF. In DNA, the CDR3 is TGTGCCTGGAGTGTAGGGGCGGATCAGCCCCAGCATTTT.

V usage is TRBV2 and J usage is TRBJ2-3; 8 bases are a match to TRBD2. V shed 6 bases and J 0 bases; nucleotides not matched to a gene: 8. Per the germline V gene, CDR1 is SNHLY and CDR2 is FYNNEI. The CDR3 spans 16 residues. CDR3 residues: CASSHTSGPSTDTQYF. In DNA form, the CDR3 reads TGTGCCAGCAGCCACACTAGCGGCCCTAGCACAGATACGCAGTATTTT.

The chain has TRBV29-1 and TRBJ2-1; D might be TRBD2 (6 bases). The CDR3 has 16 residues. V lost 0 bases, J lost 5 bases, and 17 bases lay in between. Germline lookup yields CDR1 SQVTM and CDR2 ANQGSEA. The CDR3, as DNA: TGCAGCGTTGAAGAAGCGGTGCGGGGTCTACACAATGAGCAGTTCTTC. It translates to CSVEEAVRGLHNEQFF.

This clonotype was seen a few times. The CDR3 sequence: CSGLSSSYNEQFF. In DNA, the CDR3 is TGCAGCGGACTTAGTTCCTCCTACAATGAGCAGTTCTTC. The chain combines TRBV29-1 with TRBJ2-1; no clear D. Germline loops: CDR1 SQVTM, CDR2 ANQGSEA. V lost 7 bases to trimming and J lost 0 bases, with 10 bases between them. The CDR3 runs to 13 residues.

This rearrangement joins TRBV7-8 to TRBJ2-1; 7 positions agree with TRBD1. This CDR3 spans 16 amino acids. Germline V lookup: CDR1 SGHVS, CDR2 FQNEAQ. V lost 1 base to trimming and J lost 9 bases; unmatched junction nucleotides: 12. This CDR3 reads CASSLEAQGDFGEQFF. The CDR3 region has the DNA TGTGCCAGCAGCTTAGAAGCCCAGGGGGATTTCGGTGAGCAGTTCTTC.

A word on this clonotype: The junction departs from the called germline gene at one end, perhaps through a read error. This rearrangement joins TRBV7-3 to TRBJ2-5; 7 bases agree with TRBD2. The germline V gene encodes CDR1 SGHTA and CDR2 FQGTGA. There are 19 residues in the CDR3. CDR3 sequence (DNA): TGTACCAGCTGCCCAGTGATGCGGGGGAAGCCGAGTGAACAAGAGACCCAGTACTTC. Amino acid sequence: CTSCPVMRGKPSEQETQYF.

This clonotype was recorded a few times. The chain combines TRBV6-5 with TRBJ2-6, with 8 bases fitting TRBD1. Unmatched junction bases numbered 3, after V lost 4 bases and J lost 1 base. The germline V gene encodes CDR1 MNHEY and CDR2 SVGAGI. This CDR3 region has 16 residues. CDR3 sequence: CASSSHRGSGANVLTF. In DNA, the CDR3 is TGTGCCAGCAGTTCGCACAGGGGGTCTGGGGCCAACGTCCTGACTTTC.

This clonotype has only a few counts. This chain links TRBV2 with TRBJ2-5; no clear D. V dropped 7 bases and J dropped 3 bases, with 9 bases sitting between them. The germline gives CDR1 SNHLY, CDR2 FYNNEI. CDR3 length equals 12 residues. The chain's CDR3 is CASTTSEETQYF. The CDR3 nucleotides read TGTGCCAGCACCACCTCTGAAGAGACCCAGTACTTC.

This rearrangement joins TRBV12-3 or TRBV12-4 to TRBJ2-1; TRBD1 agrees at 7 bases. Unmatched junction bases numbered 7, after V lost 7 bases and J lost 13 bases. This CDR3 has 11 amino acids. The CDR3 spells CASTQTGFQFF. For the CDR3, the DNA is TGTGCCAGCACCCAGACAGGGTTTCAGTTCTTC.

This clonotype came up a few times. The chain combines TRBV2 with TRBJ2-7, with D maybe TRBD2 (5 bases). The CDR3 is made up of 13 amino acids. Trimming stripped 6 bases from V and 4 bases from J, with 13 bases between. Germline lookup yields CDR1 SNHLY and CDR2 FYNNEI. CDR3 sequence: CASRTMAGYEQYF. Written as DNA, the CDR3 is TGTGCCAGCAGGACTATGGCCGGTTACGAGCAGTACTTC.

This clonotype was detected many times. This rearrangement joins TRBV12-3 or TRBV12-4 to TRBJ2-4, with D possibly matching TRBD1 (6 bases). Deletions cut 6 bases from V and 9 bases from J, with 15 bases between. This CDR3 comprises 13 residues. CDR3 region: CASSGQPNGIQYF. CDR3 sequence (DNA): TGTGCCAGCAGCGGACAGCCCAATGGCATTCAGTACTTC.

This chain connects TRBV14 to TRBJ2-1, with 9 nucleotides matching TRBD2. The trim removed 4 bases at V and 4 bases at J, leaving 5 bases unmatched. Germline V lookup: CDR1 SGHDN, CDR2 FVKESK. This CDR3 spans 15 amino acids. In DNA form, the CDR3 reads TGTGCCAGCAGCCTAATAGCGGGGGAGTACAATGAGCAGTTCTTC. Its translation is CASSLIAGEYNEQFF.

The gene calls are TRBV3-1 and TRBJ2-2; D is possibly TRBD1 (5 bases). The CDR3 sequence is 13 residues long. Germline V CDR1 and CDR2: LGHDT, YNNKEL (reference sequence). Trimming stripped 4 bases from V and 7 bases from J, with 10 bases between. The DNA of the CDR3 is TGTGCCAGCAGCCGGCCAGGGATCGGGGAGCTGTTTTTT. Protein product: CASSRPGIGELFF. The full variable domain, in which reference TRBV3-1 and TRBJ2-2 provide the parts outside the CDR3, is DTAVSQTPKYLVTQMGNDKSIKCEQNLGHDTMYWYKQDSKKFLKIMFSYNNKELIINETVPNRFSPKSPDKAHLNLHINSLELGDSAVYFCASSRPGIGELFFGEGSRLTVL.

This clonotype was seen a handful of times. V gene TRBV12-3 or TRBV12-4 combines with J gene TRBJ2-3, with 9 bases lining up with TRBD2. The CDR3 sequence is 15 residues long. V shed 3 bases and J 5 bases; nucleotides not matched to a gene: 6. Here the CDR3 reads CASSLERGARDTQYF. CDR3 nucleotide sequence: TGTGCCAGCAGTTTGGAGCGGGGGGCGAGAGATACGCAGTATTTT.

This clonotype was seen more than once but under ten times. This chain connects TRBV12-3 or TRBV12-4 to TRBJ2-3; no reliable D call. Trimming shortened V by 9 bases and J by 0 bases, and 13 bases separated the two germline ends. The CDR3 consists of 14 residues. In DNA form, the CDR3 reads TGTGCCAGTCTGGGCCCTTTTAGCACAGATACGCAGTATTTT. It encodes CASLGPFSTDTQYF.

This rearrangement joins TRBV11-3 to TRBJ2-1, with D perhaps matching TRBD1 (5 bases). The CDR3 sequence is 16 residues long. Germline CDR1 is SGHNT and CDR2 is YENEEA. V was pared by 1 base and J by 4 bases, with 14 bases between. This CDR3 is CASSLAVGLMYNEQFF. The CDR3 coding sequence is TGTGCCAGCAGCTTAGCGGTGGGGCTCATGTACAATGAGCAGTTCTTC.

This clonotype has just a few counts. This chain uses TRBV29-1 with TRBJ2-5; D unclear. Trimming removed 4 bases from V and 0 bases from J, with 6 bases in between. Germline assignment: CDR1 SQVTM and CDR2 ANQGSEA. The CDR3 is made up of 12 amino acids. CDR3 DNA: TGCAGCGTTGTTGGACACCAAGAGACCCAGTACTTC. Translating gives CSVVGHQETQYF.

The DNA for the CDR3 is TGTGCCAGCAGTTCCGGGGGTAGCGGGGACTTCTCCTACAATGAGCAGTTCTTC. Protein: CASSSGGSGDFSYNEQFF. The V gene is TRBV13, the J gene TRBJ2-1; 8 nucleotides line up with TRBD2. Germline V gene sequence: CDR1 PRHDT, CDR2 FYEKMQ (reference sequence). The CDR3 sequence is 18 residues long. V shed 6 bases, J shed 0 bases, and the junction held 13 bases outside the gene matches.

This clonotype appeared a few times. V gene TRBV11-2 combines with J gene TRBJ2-2; no definite D call. Trimming took 5 bases from V and 0 from J, leaving 13 bases between them. Germline V gene sequence: CDR1 SGHAT, CDR2 FQNNGV. CDR3 size: 16 residues. The CDR3 nucleotides are TGTGCCAGCAGCGCCCCCGGGTTAGCGAACACCGGGGAGCTGTTTTTT. It yields the protein CASSAPGLANTGELFF.